This T cell receptor (beta chain) was retrieved from a study of T cell repertoires in cytomegalovirus infection. The CDR3 runs 14 residues. Between the trimmed V and J ends, which lost 7 bases and 4 bases, there was a span of 16 bases. Germline-derived CDR1 and CDR2 are SGHAT and FQNNGV. This clonotype was picked up many times. Its antigen remains unknown. TCRdb called the reads again in MiXCR, with one record for every CDR3 protein. Altogether tens of thousands of distinct CDR3 sequences are present, roughly a quarter being singletons, with the ten largest covering around 50%. The source material was CD8+ T cells from cultured PBMCs, sampled from culture after CMV antigen stimulation. This TCR was recovered from a human donor in good health (CMV status not recorded). Some clones in this sample may be carry-over from other donors' samples. This rearrangement joins TRBV11-2 to TRBJ1-2; maybe TRBD1 (6 bases). CDR3 sequence reads: CASTTQGSSYGYTF. The CDR3 region has the DNA TGTGCCAGCACCACACAGGGATCAAGCTATGGCTACACCTTC.